This paragraph covers one T cell receptor (beta chain) sequence. The sample belongs to a study of naive and memory T cell subsets. The SP2 primer and nested alpha and beta constant region primers amplified ligated cDNA in four rounds. TCRdb itself ran the 5' RACE reads through MiXCR, one entry per CDR3 protein. The table records around 56,000 distinct CDR3 sequences, 6% to 8% of them present only once. The library had UMIs added by 3' ligation of an oligonucleotide to TCR cDNA. The CDR3 runs 16 residues. V was pared by 0 bases and J by 6 bases, with 4 bases of the junction left unmatched. Germline CDR1 and CDR2: LGHNA and YNFKEQ.

The chain joins TRBV4-2 to TRBJ2-2, with 10 bases fitting TRBD2. The receptor's source is a female donor in good health. The CDR3 DNA follows: TGTGCCAGCAGCCAAGACTTTAGCGGGGGGCCCGGGGAGCTGTTTTTT. This translates into CASSQDFSGGPGELFF.